Each of the 10 T cell receptor beta chains below was sequenced from the same sample in a study of CD8 T cells in ankylosing spondylitis. TCRdb called the 5' RACE reads again in MiXCR, with one record for every CDR3 protein. In the table there are about 390,000 distinct CDR3 sequences, about 22% of which are singletons. No antigen has been identified for these receptors. General study results and limits: The study identified a TCR beta motif of several highly homologous variants that appeared characteristic of ankylosing spondylitis blood.

Sequencing was done on a sample of blood, either unsorted or a sorted T cell fraction (not recorded which). The receptors were gathered from a male donor with ankylosing spondylitis.

The J gene is TRBJ1-6, the V gene TRBV3-1, with 9 bases matching TRBD1. The J segment lost 6 bases and the V segment lost 4 bases, leaving 4 bases of the junction unmatched. Germline values: CDR1 LGHDT, CDR2 YNNKEL (reference sequence). This CDR3 spans 15 amino acids. CDR3 region: CASSPRQGGNSPLHF. The CDR3 DNA reads TGTGCCAGCAGCCCGCGACAGGGGGGTAATTCACCCCTCCACTTT.

The CDR3 here is CASSPALRIGNIQYF. As DNA, the CDR3 is TGCGCCAGCAGCCCGGCGTTGAGGATCGGGAACATTCAGTACTTC. This chain links TRBV5-1 with TRBJ2-4; D remains ambiguous. With 4 bases removed from V and 7 bases from J, the gap between germline ends came to 18 bases. The CDR3 is 15 residues long. CDR1 is SGHRS and CDR2 is YFSETQ in the germline V gene.

This clonotype has more than one count but fewer than ten. V usage is TRBV12-3 or TRBV12-4 and J usage is TRBJ2-2; 13 nucleotides match TRBD2. Unmatched junction bases numbered 6, after V lost 3 bases and J lost 5 bases. The CDR3 runs to 17 residues. The CDR3 sequence is CASSFGLAGVGTGELFF. The CDR3 DNA reads TGTGCCAGCAGTTTCGGACTAGCGGGAGTTGGGACCGGGGAGCTGTTTTTT.

The chain links TRBV5-1 to TRBJ2-3, with D possibly being TRBD2 (5 bases). Trimming took 0 bases from V and 2 from J, leaving 10 bases between them. Germline lookup yields CDR1 SGHRS and CDR2 YFSETQ. The CDR3 has 15 amino acids. The CDR3 DNA sequence: TGCGCCAGCAGCTTGGGGACTCAAATCACAGATACGCAGTATTTT. Its translation is CASSLGTQITDTQYF.

The chain couples TRBV7-9 to TRBJ2-5; TRBD2 agrees at 13 bases. CDR3 length equals 16 residues. V lost 4 bases and J lost 1; bases outside the gene matches: 3. Germline V gene data show CDR1 as SEHNR and CDR2 as FQNEAQ (reference sequence). The CDR3 DNA follows: TGTGCCAGCAGCTCCGGACTAGCGGGGGTCCAAGAGACCCAGTACTTC. This translates into CASSSGLAGVQETQYF.

This clonotype has a handful of counts. CDR3: CASSRAAGATNEKLFF. Written as DNA, the CDR3 is TGCGCCAGCAGCCGGGCCGCTGGTGCAACTAATGAAAAACTGTTTTTT. The chain links TRBV5-1 to TRBJ1-4; D gene uncertain. The V end lost 4 bases, the J end lost 0 bases, and 13 bases lay between the germline ends. This CDR3 is 16 amino acids long. CDR1 SGHRS and CDR2 YFSETQ come from the germline V gene.

The sample holds many counts of this clonotype. The J gene is TRBJ2-1, the V gene TRBV7-2; a weak D match, TRBD1 (6 bases). CDR1 is SGHTA and CDR2 is FQGNSA in the germline V gene. The CDR3 is made up of 15 amino acids. The V end was cut by 1 base, the J end by 0 bases, with 7 bases between. The CDR3 loop reads CASSLEGVSYNEQFF. CDR3 nucleotide sequence: TGTGCCAGCAGCTTAGAGGGGGTCTCCTACAATGAGCAGTTCTTC.

This clonotype has only a few counts. V is TRBV5-1 and J is TRBJ2-3; D not certain. The V gene's germline CDR1 is SGHRS and CDR2 YFSETQ. Trimming left V 0 bases short and J 2 bases short, with 10 bases between. This CDR3 has 15 amino acids. The CDR3 nucleotides read TGCGCCAGCAGCTTGGAGACCCCGCCCACAGATACGCAGTATTTT. Its protein product is CASSLETPPTDTQYF.

This clonotype has a count of ten or more. This rearrangement joins TRBV4-2 to TRBJ2-7; 15 nucleotides match TRBD2. V lost 2 bases, J lost 6 bases, and 8 bases stayed unmatched. The germline V gene has CDR1 LGHNA and CDR2 YNFKEQ. The CDR3 is 17 amino acids. CDR3 DNA sequence: TGTGCCAGCAGCCAAAGGGGACTAGCGGGAGGTGAGCTCGAGCAGTACTTC. This translates into CASSQRGLAGGELEQYF.

This clonotype has only a few counts. The V and J genes are TRBV12-3 or TRBV12-4 and TRBJ2-1, with a tentative D call TRBD2 (5 bases). This CDR3 has 14 amino acids. Trimming shortened V by 8 bases and J by 7 bases, and 18 bases separated the two germline ends. CDR3 DNA sequence: TGTGCCAGCTCGTGGGAGTCCTCCTCTAATGAGCAGTTCTTC. As protein: CASSWESSSNEQFF.